Reported below is one T cell receptor beta chain. Its antigen remains unidentified. Per-base quality was not reported, and no clone a single base away is much larger than it. TCRbeta CDR3 regions were amplified from genomic DNA by means of the immunoSEQ Assay, a bias-controlled multiplex PCR. Regarding the original processing steps: Within the assay, amplification of reference gene primers was used to estimate how many nucleated cells each sample contained. To quantify the absolute abundance of each unique TCRbeta CDR3 rearrangement, sequence reads were collapsed and filtered. For each sample, productive Simpson clonality was calculated as the square root of Simpson's diversity index across productive rearrangements. Here the immuneACCESS table is served through TCRdb, limited to in-frame sequences with V and J called. Missing clones are a known gap in these copies; in checked studies unresolved V genes cover under half, and the rest lacks a known reason. That table supplies the V and J calls and clone size; D and trimming were determined from the DNA. This sample holds roughly 240,000 clones; roughly 86% were observed only once. Around 3.6% of the sample rests with the top ten.

This entry belongs to a study of blood T cell repertoires in COVID-19 (dated by TCRdb to between 2020 and 2021). Describing the broader study: Samples from collaborators originated in the United States, Italy and Spain and spanned both the acute and convalescent phases of COVID-19. The prospective study material was composed of cDNA or gDNA derived from T cells, B-cell-depleted T cells, or PBMCs. The dataset comprised deeply sampled blood TCRbeta repertoires from subjects exposed to, actively infected with, or recovered from COVID-19. The repertoires were released in a freely available public database meant as a resource for research on the immune response to SARS-CoV-2. Samples were obtained from the ongoing ImmuneRACE study (first 160 participants) and from 1,000 to 1,500 subjects provided by 6 global collaborators. The sample metadata nearly always contained a de-identified subject ID, COVID-19 status, age in years and sex. Where HLA class I and class II types were available, the types were taken from metadata supplied by the sample provider, not from assay-based typing.

Whole blood was collected in K2EDTA tubes by collaborating institutions according to the institutions' own protocols. For TCRbeta analysis, collaborators shipped samples in one of three forms: frozen whole blood, isolated PBMCs, or DNA extracted from either of those sample types. CDR1 and CDR2, looked up from the germline V gene, are KGHDR and SFDVKD. Reading from cysteine to phenylalanine, the CDR3 counts 15 amino acids. Left in the record is the CDR3 DNA by itself, 45 bases read in frame from the first base. A distance of 9 bases separates the germline ends of V and J, which lose 0 bases and 4 bases respectively. Overall study outcomes, separate from this receptor: How much clinical and demographic metadata was included differed by source and by participant, and the metadata was provided uncurated.

Recombination connected TRBV24-1 to TRBJ2-1; the D gene identity is not certain. This receptor was identified in a young man with active or convalescent COVID-19. Material: peripheral blood. The CDR3 protein sequence reads: CATSDLQTTYNEQFF. The nucleotide sequence reads as follows: TGTGCCACCAGTGATTTGCAGACGACTTACAATGAGCAGTTCTTC.